These 26 T cell receptor beta chains originate from one sample sequenced in a study of early T cells in non-severe SARS-CoV-2 infection. TCRdb analysed the 5' RACE reads with MiXCR anew, one entry per CDR3 protein. Among approximately 75,000 distinct CDR3 sequences listed, about 15% were seen once. Sequenced material: whole blood, taken at baseline. These receptors all come from an adult who was a healthcare worker with PCR-confirmed SARS-CoV-2 infection or an uninfected control (not recorded which).

The chain joins TRBV25-1 to TRBJ2-7, with D uncertain. V was shortened by 6 bases and J by 2 bases, with 2 bases between the two germline ends. This CDR3 spans 10 amino acids. The germline V gene has CDR1 MGHDK and CDR2 SYGVNS. This chain's CDR3 is CASRPYEQYF. CDR3 DNA sequence: TGTGCCAGCAGACCCTACGAGCAGTACTTC.

This clonotype was seen a few times. The rearrangement joins TRBV29-1 to TRBJ2-1; D ambiguous. V was trimmed by 7 bases and J by 4 bases, leaving 5 bases between them. Germline assignment: CDR1 SQVTM and CDR2 ANQGSEA. The CDR3 is 10 amino acids. Here the CDR3 DNA reads TGCAGCGCCAAATACAATGAGCAGTTCTTC. Translating it yields CSAKYNEQFF.

The chain joins TRBV7-9 to TRBJ2-3; tentative D call: TRBD2 (6 bases). CDR1 SEHNR and CDR2 FQNEAQ come from the germline V gene (reference sequence). V lost 5 bases, J lost 3 bases, and 18 bases lay in between. CDR3 length: 16 residues. The CDR3 loop is CASSTPPAGLTDTQYF. CDR3 DNA: TGTGCCAGCAGCACCCCCCCAGCGGGCCTAACAGATACGCAGTATTTT.

This clonotype was recorded at least ten times. This chain joins TRBV12-3 or TRBV12-4 and TRBJ2-1; 8 bases line up with TRBD2. This CDR3 has 15 residues. V lost 7 bases to trimming and J lost 8 bases; unmatched junction nucleotides: 13. The CDR3 reads CASTPSAAGAHEQFF. The CDR3 bases are TGTGCCAGCACCCCCTCGGCAGCGGGAGCCCATGAGCAGTTCTTC.

This clonotype has only a few counts. This chain uses TRBV27 with TRBJ2-7; D is perhaps TRBD1 (5 bases). Germline-derived CDR1 and CDR2 are MNHEY and SMNVEV (reference sequence). CDR3 size: 12 residues. The CDR3 protein is CETKGMTYEQYF. The CDR3 DNA reads as TGTGAGACCAAGGGGATGACCTACGAGCAGTACTTC.

This clonotype was counted ten times or more. This chain links TRBV6-2 or TRBV6-3 with TRBJ2-7, with 11 bases lining up with TRBD2. The CDR3 contains 14 residues. The ends lost 6 bases at V and 0 bases at J; junction bases unmatched: 1. Germline V gives CDR1 MNHEY, CDR2 SVGEGT. The CDR3 sequence: CASRTSGVSYEQYF. The CDR3 DNA is TGTGCCAGCAGGACTAGCGGGGTCTCCTACGAGCAGTACTTC.

The V call is TRBV20-1, the J call TRBJ2-3; 7 bases are a match to TRBD2. V gave up 2 bases and J gave up 11 bases; unmatched junction bases: 13. The CDR3 consists of 14 residues. Germline CDR1 and CDR2: DFQATT and SNEGSKA (reference sequence). CDR3 bases: TGCAGTGCTAGAAGGCTAGCGATAGGGGAGGGGCAGTATTTT. Translated, it gives CSARRLAIGEGQYF.

This clonotype appeared a few times. The chain carries TRBV5-1 and TRBJ2-5; D is unclear. CDR3 size: 13 residues. With 7 bases removed from V and 1 base from J, the gap between germline ends came to 11 bases. In germline, CDR1 is SGHRS, CDR2 YFSETQ. The CDR3 bases are TGCGCCAGCGCCGTAGGCCCCCAAGAGACCCAGTACTTC. Its translation: CASAVGPQETQYF.

This chain uses TRBV5-1 with TRBJ2-3, with TRBD2 identical over 12 bases. CDR3 length: 17 amino acids. The germline V gene encodes CDR1 SGHRS and CDR2 YFSETQ. With 4 bases clipped from V and 1 base from J, the junction kept 7 bases outside the gene matches. DNA of the CDR3: TGCGCCAGCAGCGACCGACTAGCGGGAGTGGGCACAGATACGCAGTATTTT. Translated, it gives CASSDRLAGVGTDTQYF.

The chain uses TRBV4-1 and TRBJ2-5; D perhaps matches TRBD1 (5 bases). Trimming took 3 bases from V and 3 from J, leaving 11 bases between them. Germline CDR1 reads MGHRA; CDR2 reads YSYEKL. The CDR3 extends over 14 amino acids. CDR3 coding DNA: TGCGCCAGCAGCCAGAGACAGTATGAAGAGACCCAGTACTTC. Translated: CASSQRQYEETQYF.

The chain joins TRBV12-3 or TRBV12-4 to TRBJ2-1, with TRBD1 matching 8 bases. V shed 2 bases and J 9 bases; nucleotides not matched to a gene: 9. The CDR3 loop spans 15 amino acids. The CDR3 DNA sequence: TGTGCCAGCAGTTTAAGGTGGGGACAGGCGGGTGAGCAGTTCTTC. It codes for CASSLRWGQAGEQFF.

This clonotype occurred a few times. The chain combines TRBV6-5 with TRBJ1-5, with TRBD1 matching 7 bases. CDR1 is MNHEY, CDR2 SVGAGI, per germline. The CDR3 loop spans 15 amino acids. V gave up 6 bases and J gave up 3 bases; unmatched junction bases: 8. The CDR3 here is CASRYTGVPNQPQHF. The CDR3 nucleotides are TGTGCCAGCAGGTACACAGGGGTTCCCAATCAGCCCCAGCATTTT.

This clonotype was seen only a few times. This chain uses TRBV28 with TRBJ2-7, with D possibly being TRBD1 or TRBD2 (5 bases each). Germline V lookup: CDR1 MDHEN, CDR2 SYDVKM. The CDR3 runs to 13 residues. Trimming pared 8 bases from V and 1 base from J, leaving 12 bases between. This CDR3 reads CASLRGPSYEQYF. The CDR3 DNA reads as TGTGCCAGCCTCCGGGGCCCGTCCTACGAGCAGTACTTC. Supplemented by reference TRBV28 and TRBJ2-7, the full variable domain reads DVKVTQSSRYLVKRTGEKVFLECVQDMDHENMFWYRQDPGLGLRLIYFSYDVKMKEKGDIPEGYSVSREKKERFSLILESASTNQTSMYLCASLRGPSYEQYFGPGTRLTVT.

This clonotype was counted ten times or more. The genes are TRBV27 and TRBJ2-7; D is undetermined. V gave up 2 bases and J gave up 4 bases, with 6 bases separating them. The CDR3 has 12 amino acids. CDR1 and CDR2 from the germline V gene are MNHEY and SMNVEV (reference sequence). The CDR3 DNA sequence: TGTGCCAGCAGTTTAAACGGTTACGAGCAGTACTTC. Amino acids: CASSLNGYEQYF.

The rearrangement joins TRBV27 to TRBJ1-1; 8 nucleotides agree with TRBD1. The V segment lost 6 bases and the J segment 2 bases; nucleotides outside the gene matches: 5. The germline V gene has CDR1 MNHEY and CDR2 SMNVEV (reference sequence). There are 14 residues in the CDR3. The CDR3 DNA is TGTGCCAGCAGGAAGGGACAGGATAACACTGAAGCTTTCTTT. Its translation: CASRKGQDNTEAFF.

This clonotype was recorded a few times. The rearrangement joins TRBV5-1 to TRBJ1-4; D is possibly TRBD1 (5 bases). Germline values: CDR1 SGHRS, CDR2 YFSETQ. Trimming removed 3 bases at V and 7 bases at J, with 10 bases between. The CDR3 totals 13 residues. CDR3 residues: CASSSGTAEKLFF. DNA for the CDR3: TGCGCCAGCAGCTCCGGGACGGCTGAAAAACTGTTTTTT.

The chain has TRBV20-1 and TRBJ1-2, with D unresolved. The CDR3 contains 12 residues. Germline V gene data show CDR1 as DFQATT and CDR2 as SNEGSKA (reference sequence). The CDR3 sequence is CRPVPETWGYTF. The CDR3 nucleotides are TGCAGGCCCGTGCCTGAAACCTGGGGCTACACCTTC.

This clonotype has a count of ten or more. The genes are TRBV12-3 or TRBV12-4 and TRBJ2-7; 10 bases align to TRBD2. V lost 6 bases, J lost 4 bases, and 6 bases stayed unmatched. CDR3 length: 14 amino acids. The CDR3 reads CASRSGRAVYEQYF. The CDR3, as DNA: TGTGCCAGCAGGAGCGGGAGGGCCGTTTACGAGCAGTACTTC.

This clonotype has ten or more counts. The V and J genes are TRBV6-6 and TRBJ1-5, with 7 bases matching TRBD1. The length of the CDR3 is 14 residues. The germline V gene has CDR1 MNHNY and CDR2 SVGAGI (reference sequence). V trimming: 4 bases; J trimming: 9 bases; junction bases outside the gene matches: 9. CDR3 protein: CASSSQGRDLPQHF. In DNA, the CDR3 is TGTGCCAGCAGTTCACAGGGGCGGGATCTGCCCCAGCATTTT.

This clonotype has just a few counts. This chain joins TRBV29-1 and TRBJ2-3, with D perhaps matching TRBD1 or TRBD2 (5 bases each). Per germline, CDR1 SQVTM and CDR2 ANQGSEA. V lost 7 bases to trimming and J lost 6 bases, with 20 bases between them. The CDR3 length is 14 residues. The CDR3 nucleotides are TGCAGCGCCCTCGGGAACAGGATGTCGGATACGCAGTATTTT. It specifies CSALGNRMSDTQYF.

This clonotype was counted ten times or more. The V gene is TRBV10-3, the J gene TRBJ2-7; 8 bases match TRBD1. The junction had 9 bases not matched to a gene; V was cut back by 1 base and J by 4 bases. Germline V gene data show CDR1 as ENHRY and CDR2 as SYGVKD. The CDR3 extends over 16 amino acids. CDR3 loop: CAISEFEDRGSYEQYF. The CDR3 DNA follows: TGTGCCATCAGTGAGTTTGAAGACAGGGGATCGTACGAGCAGTACTTC.

Many counts were recorded for this clonotype. The chain recombines TRBV28 with TRBJ2-1; 10 bases are a match to TRBD1. The V gene's germline CDR1 is MDHEN and CDR2 SYDVKM. Trimming cost V 7 bases and J 3 bases; bases outside gene matches: 6. The CDR3 is 15 amino acids. The CDR3, as DNA: TGTGCCAGCATAGTAGGGACAGGGGACTACAATGAGCAGTTCTTC. Translated: CASIVGTGDYNEQFF.

V gene TRBV29-1 combines with J gene TRBJ2-4; D tentatively reads TRBD1 or TRBD2 (5 bases each). The CDR3 sequence is 13 residues long. V shed 3 bases and J shed 7 bases, with 13 bases lying between them. CDR1 and CDR2 (germline): SQVTM, ANQGSEA. The CDR3 region is CSVDPGTGNIQYF. For the CDR3, the DNA is TGCAGCGTTGACCCAGGGACCGGGAACATTCAGTACTTC.

The chain is built from TRBV11-2 and TRBJ2-4, with D possibly matching TRBD1 (6 bases). Germline V gives CDR1 SGHAT, CDR2 FQNNGV. CDR3 length equals 13 residues. V lost 6 bases, J lost 1 base, and 7 bases lay in between. CDR3 region: CASRRGAKNIQYF. The CDR3 coding sequence is TGTGCCAGCAGAAGGGGGGCCAAAAACATTCAGTACTTC.

A few counts support this clonotype. The CDR3 nucleotides are TGTGCCAGCAGCGTAGTGGCGGAAGGTACGCAGTATTTT. The encoded protein is CASSVVAEGTQYF. The J gene is TRBJ2-3, the V gene TRBV9; unclear D gene. CDR3 length: 13 residues. Trimming removed 0 bases at V and 8 bases at J, with 10 bases between. Germline CDR1 is SGDLS and CDR2 is YYNGEE.

Many counts were recorded for this clonotype. V and J are TRBV28 and TRBJ2-1; D is unclear. This CDR3 has 13 residues. CDR1 and CDR2 from the germline V gene are MDHEN and SYDVKM. Trimming took 7 bases from V and 7 from J, leaving 14 bases between them. The CDR3 sequence is CASISHGENEQFF. The CDR3 nucleotides are TGTGCCAGCATCTCGCACGGCGAGAATGAGCAGTTCTTC.